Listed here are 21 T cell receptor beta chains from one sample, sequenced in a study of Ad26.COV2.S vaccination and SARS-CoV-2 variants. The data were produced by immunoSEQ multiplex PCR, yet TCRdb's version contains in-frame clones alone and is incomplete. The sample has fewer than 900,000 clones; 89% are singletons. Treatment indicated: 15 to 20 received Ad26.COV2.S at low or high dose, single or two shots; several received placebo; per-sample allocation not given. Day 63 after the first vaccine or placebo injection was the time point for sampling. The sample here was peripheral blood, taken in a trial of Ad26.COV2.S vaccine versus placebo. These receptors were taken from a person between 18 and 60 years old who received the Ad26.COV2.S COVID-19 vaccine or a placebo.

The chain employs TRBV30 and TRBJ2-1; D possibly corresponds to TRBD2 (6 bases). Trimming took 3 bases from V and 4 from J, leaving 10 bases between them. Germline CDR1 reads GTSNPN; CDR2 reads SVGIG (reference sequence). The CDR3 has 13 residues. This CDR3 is CAWRHRGYNEQFF. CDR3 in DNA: TGTGCCTGGAGACACCGGGGGTACAATGAGCAGTTCTTC.

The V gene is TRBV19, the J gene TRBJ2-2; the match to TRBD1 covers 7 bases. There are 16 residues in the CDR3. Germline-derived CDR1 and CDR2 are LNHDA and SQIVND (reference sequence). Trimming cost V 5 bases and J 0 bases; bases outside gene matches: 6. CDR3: CASSHFGQANTGELFF. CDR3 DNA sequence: TGTGCCAGTAGTCACTTTGGACAGGCGAACACCGGGGAGCTGTTTTTT.

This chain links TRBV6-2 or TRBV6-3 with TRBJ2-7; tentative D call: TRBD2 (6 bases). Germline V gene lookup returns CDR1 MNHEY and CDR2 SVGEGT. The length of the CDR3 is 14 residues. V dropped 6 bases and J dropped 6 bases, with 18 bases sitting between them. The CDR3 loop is CASSPHQRGGEQYF. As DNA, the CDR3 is TGTGCCAGCAGCCCTCACCAGAGGGGAGGCGAGCAGTACTTC.

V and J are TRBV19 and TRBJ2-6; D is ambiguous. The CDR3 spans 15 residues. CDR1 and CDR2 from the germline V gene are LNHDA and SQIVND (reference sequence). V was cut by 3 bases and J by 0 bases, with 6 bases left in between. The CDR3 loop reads CASSMVSSGANVLTF. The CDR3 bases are TGTGCCAGTAGTATGGTCAGCTCTGGGGCCAACGTCCTGACTTTC. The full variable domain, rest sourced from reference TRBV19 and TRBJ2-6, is DGGITQSPKYLFRKEGQNVTLSCEQNLNHDAMYWYRQDPGQGLRLIYYSQIVNDFQKGDIAEGYSVSREKKESFPLTVTSAQKNPTAFYLCASSMVSSGANVLTFGAGSRLTVL.

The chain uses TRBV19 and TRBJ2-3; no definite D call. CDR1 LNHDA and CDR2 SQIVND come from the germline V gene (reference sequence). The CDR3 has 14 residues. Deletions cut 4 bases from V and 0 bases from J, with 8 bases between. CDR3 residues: CASSRVGSTDTQYF. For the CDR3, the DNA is TGTGCCAGTAGTAGGGTCGGGAGCACAGATACGCAGTATTTT. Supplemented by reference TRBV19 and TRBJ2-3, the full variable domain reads DGGITQSPKYLFRKEGQNVTLSCEQNLNHDAMYWYRQDPGQGLRLIYYSQIVNDFQKGDIAEGYSVSREKKESFPLTVTSAQKNPTAFYLCASSRVGSTDTQYFGPGTRLTVL.

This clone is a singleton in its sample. CDR3 in DNA: TGTGCCAGTAGTGTTCGCCCCGGGACCCTTGCGGGTGAAGCTTTCTTT. Translation: CASSVRPGTLAGEAFF. This rearrangement joins TRBV19 to TRBJ1-1; D may be TRBD1 (5 bases). Trimming removed 5 bases at V and 7 bases at J, with 23 bases between. This CDR3 is 16 amino acids long. Germline lookup yields CDR1 LNHDA and CDR2 SQIVND (reference sequence).

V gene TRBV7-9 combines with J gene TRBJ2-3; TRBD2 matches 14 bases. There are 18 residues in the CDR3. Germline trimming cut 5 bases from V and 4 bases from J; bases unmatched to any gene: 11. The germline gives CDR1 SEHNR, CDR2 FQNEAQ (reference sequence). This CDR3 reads CASSPGTSGRGAADTQYF. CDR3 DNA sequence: TGTGCCAGCAGCCCTGGGACTAGCGGGAGAGGAGCGGCAGATACGCAGTATTTT.

CDR3 sequence: CASSQGQGNNSPLHF. The CDR3 nucleotides read TGTGCCAGCAGCCAAGGACAGGGCAACAATTCACCCCTCCACTTT. The chain uses TRBV3-1 (or the pseudogene TRBV3-2) and TRBJ1-6; 7 positions agree with TRBD1. The CDR3 is 15 amino acids. V dropped 1 base and J dropped 7; count of bases not matched to a gene: 4. CDR1 and CDR2 from the germline V gene are LGHDT and YNNKEL (reference sequence).

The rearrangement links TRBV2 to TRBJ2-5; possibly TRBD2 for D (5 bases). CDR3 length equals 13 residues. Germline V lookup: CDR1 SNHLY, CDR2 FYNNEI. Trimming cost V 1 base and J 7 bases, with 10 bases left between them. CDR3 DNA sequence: TGTGCCAGCAGTGAAGGTCTAGCTGGGACCCAGTACTTC. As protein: CASSEGLAGTQYF.

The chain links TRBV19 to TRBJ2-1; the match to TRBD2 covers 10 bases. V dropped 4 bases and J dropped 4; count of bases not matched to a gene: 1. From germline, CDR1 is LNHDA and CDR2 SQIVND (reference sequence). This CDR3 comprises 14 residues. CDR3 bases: TGTGCCAGTAGTACAGCGGGAGGGTACAATGAGCAGTTCTTC. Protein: CASSTAGGYNEQFF.

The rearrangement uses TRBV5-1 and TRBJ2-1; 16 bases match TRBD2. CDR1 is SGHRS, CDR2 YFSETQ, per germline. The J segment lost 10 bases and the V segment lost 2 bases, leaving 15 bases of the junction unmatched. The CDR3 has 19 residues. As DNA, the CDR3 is TGCGCCAGCAGCTTCCCAATGGGACTAGCGGGAGGGCCCGGTGGAGAGCAGTTCTTC. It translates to CASSFPMGLAGGPGGEQFF.

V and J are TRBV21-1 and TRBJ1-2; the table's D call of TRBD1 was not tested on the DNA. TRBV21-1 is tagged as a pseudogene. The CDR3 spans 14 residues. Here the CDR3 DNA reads TGTGCCAGCAGCAAAGGGTGGGGGCCCGACGGCTACACCTTC. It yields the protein CASSKGWGPDGYTF.

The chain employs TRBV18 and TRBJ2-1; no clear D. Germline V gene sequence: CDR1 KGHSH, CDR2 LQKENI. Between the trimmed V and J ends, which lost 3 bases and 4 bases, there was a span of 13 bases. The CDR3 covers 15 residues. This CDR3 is CASSPVETPYNEQFF. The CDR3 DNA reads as TGTGCCAGCTCACCTGTGGAGACCCCATACAATGAGCAGTTCTTC.

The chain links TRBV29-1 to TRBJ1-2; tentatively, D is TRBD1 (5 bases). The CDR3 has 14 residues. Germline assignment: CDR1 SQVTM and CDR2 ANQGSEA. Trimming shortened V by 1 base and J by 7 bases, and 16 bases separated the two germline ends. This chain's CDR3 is CSVEGQSPLSGYTF. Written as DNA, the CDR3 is TGCAGCGTTGAAGGACAGAGCCCCCTGAGTGGCTACACCTTC.

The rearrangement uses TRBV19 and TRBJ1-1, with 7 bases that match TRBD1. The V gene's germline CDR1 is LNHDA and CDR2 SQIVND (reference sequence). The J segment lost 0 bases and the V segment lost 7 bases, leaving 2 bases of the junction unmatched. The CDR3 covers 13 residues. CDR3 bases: TGTGCCAGTACCGACAGGGTGAACACTGAAGCTTTCTTT. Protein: CASTDRVNTEAFF. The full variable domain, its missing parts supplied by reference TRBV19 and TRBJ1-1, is DGGITQSPKYLFRKEGQNVTLSCEQNLNHDAMYWYRQDPGQGLRLIYYSQIVNDFQKGDIAEGYSVSREKKESFPLTVTSAQKNPTAFYLCASTDRVNTEAFFGQGTRLTVV.

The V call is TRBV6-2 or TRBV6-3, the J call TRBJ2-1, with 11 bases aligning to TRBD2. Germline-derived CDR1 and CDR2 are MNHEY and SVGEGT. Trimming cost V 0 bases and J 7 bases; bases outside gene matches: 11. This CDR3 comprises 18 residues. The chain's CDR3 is CASSYSPKLAGVGNEQFF. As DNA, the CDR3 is TGTGCCAGCAGTTACTCCCCGAAACTAGCGGGAGTGGGGAATGAGCAGTTCTTC.

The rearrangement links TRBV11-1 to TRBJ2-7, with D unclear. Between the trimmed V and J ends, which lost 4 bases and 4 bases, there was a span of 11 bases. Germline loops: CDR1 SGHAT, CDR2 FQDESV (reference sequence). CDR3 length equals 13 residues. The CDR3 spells CASSSPEVYEQYF. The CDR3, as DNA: TGTGCCAGCAGCTCCCCGGAAGTTTACGAGCAGTACTTC.

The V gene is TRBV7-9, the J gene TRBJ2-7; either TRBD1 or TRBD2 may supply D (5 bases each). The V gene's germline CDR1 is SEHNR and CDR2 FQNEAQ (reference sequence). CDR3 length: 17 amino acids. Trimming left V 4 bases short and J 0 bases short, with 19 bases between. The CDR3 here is CASSSSYRGALSYEQYF. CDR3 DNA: TGTGCCAGCAGCTCTTCTTACAGAGGGGCCCTCTCCTACGAGCAGTACTTC.

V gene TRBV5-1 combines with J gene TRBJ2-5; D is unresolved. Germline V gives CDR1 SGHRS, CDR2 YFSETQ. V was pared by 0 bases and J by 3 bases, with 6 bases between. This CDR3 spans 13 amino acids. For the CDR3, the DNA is TGCGCCAGCAGCTTGGGACCTAAAGAGACCCAGTACTTC. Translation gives CASSLGPKETQYF. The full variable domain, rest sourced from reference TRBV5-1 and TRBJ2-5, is KAGVTQTPRYLIKTRGQQVTLSCSPISGHRSVSWYQQTPGQGLQFLFEYFSETQRNKGNFPGRFSGRQFSNSRSEMNVSTLELGDSALYLCASSLGPKETQYFGPGTRLLVL.

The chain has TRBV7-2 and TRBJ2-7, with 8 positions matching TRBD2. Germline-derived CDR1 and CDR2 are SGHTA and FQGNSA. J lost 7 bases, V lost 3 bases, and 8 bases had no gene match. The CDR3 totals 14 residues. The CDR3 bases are TGTGCCAGCAGCTTGAGTAGCGGGAATTGGGAGCAGTACTTC. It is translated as CASSLSSGNWEQYF.

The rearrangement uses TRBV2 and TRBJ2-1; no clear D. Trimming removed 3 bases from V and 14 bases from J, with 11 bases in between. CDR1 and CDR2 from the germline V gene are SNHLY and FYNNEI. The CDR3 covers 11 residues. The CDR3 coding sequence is TGTGCCAGCAGTGAGTGGGTTGAAGAGTTCTTC. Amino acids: CASSEWVEEFF. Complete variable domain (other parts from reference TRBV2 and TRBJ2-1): EPEVTQTPSHQVTQMGQEVILRCVPISNHLYFYWYRQILGQKVEFLVSFYNNEISEKSEIFDDQFSVERPDGSNFTLKIRSTKLEDSAMYFCASSEWVEEFFGPGTRLTVL.